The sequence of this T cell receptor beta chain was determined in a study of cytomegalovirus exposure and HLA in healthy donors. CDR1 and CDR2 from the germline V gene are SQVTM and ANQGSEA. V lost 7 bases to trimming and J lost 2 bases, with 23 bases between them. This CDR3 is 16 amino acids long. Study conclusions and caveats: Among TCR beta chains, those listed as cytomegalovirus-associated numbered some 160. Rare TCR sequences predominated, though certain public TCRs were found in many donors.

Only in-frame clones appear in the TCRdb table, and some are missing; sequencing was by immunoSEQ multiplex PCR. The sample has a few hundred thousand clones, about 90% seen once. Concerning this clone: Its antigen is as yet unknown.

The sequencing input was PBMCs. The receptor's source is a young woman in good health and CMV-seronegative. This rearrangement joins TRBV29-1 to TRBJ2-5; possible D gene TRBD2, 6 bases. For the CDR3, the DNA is TGCAGCGCGCGACGAGGTAGCGGAGGAATTCAAGAGACCCAGTACTTC. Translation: CSARRGSGGIQETQYF.